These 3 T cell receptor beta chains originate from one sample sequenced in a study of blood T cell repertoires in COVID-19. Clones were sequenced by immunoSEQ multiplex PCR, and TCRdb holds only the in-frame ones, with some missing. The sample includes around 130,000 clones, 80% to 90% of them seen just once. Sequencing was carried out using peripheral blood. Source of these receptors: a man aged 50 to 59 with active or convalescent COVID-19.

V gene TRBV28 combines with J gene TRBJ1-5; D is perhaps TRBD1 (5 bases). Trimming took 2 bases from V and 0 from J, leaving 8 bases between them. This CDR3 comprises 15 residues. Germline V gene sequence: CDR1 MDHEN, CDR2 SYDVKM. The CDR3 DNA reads TGTGCCAGCAGTTTAGGGGGGGATAGCAATCAGCCCCAGCATTTT. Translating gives CASSLGGDSNQPQHF.

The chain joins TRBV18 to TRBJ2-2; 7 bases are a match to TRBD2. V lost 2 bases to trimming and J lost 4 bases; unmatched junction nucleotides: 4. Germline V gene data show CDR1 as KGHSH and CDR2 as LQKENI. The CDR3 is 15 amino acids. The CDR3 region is CASSPEGEGTGELFF. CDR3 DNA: TGTGCCAGCTCACCAGAAGGGGAGGGCACCGGGGAGCTGTTTTTT.

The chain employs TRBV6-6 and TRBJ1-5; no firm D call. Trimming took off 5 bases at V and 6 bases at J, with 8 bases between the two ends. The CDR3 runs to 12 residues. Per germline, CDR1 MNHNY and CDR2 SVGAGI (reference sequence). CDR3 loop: CASSGGSQPQHF. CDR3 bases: TGTGCCAGCAGTGGCGGGTCTCAGCCCCAGCATTTT.